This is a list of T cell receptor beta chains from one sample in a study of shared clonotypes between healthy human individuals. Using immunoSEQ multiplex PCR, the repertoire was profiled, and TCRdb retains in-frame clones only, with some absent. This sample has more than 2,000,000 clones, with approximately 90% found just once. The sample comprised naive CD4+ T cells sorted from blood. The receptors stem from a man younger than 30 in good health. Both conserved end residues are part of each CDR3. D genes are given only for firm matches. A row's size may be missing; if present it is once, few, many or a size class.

TGTGCCAGCAGCTTAGACTTTGGGAGAAATTCACCCCTCCACTTT | CASSLDFGRNSPLHF | NA | TRBJ1-6 | NA | TRBV11-3
TGTGCCTGGGCCGTGGGGAGGGCCACGTTCTTC | CAWAVGRATFF | NA | TRBJ2-1 | TRBD2 | TRBV30
TGTGCCAGCTGGGAGTGGGAATCGCCGAACAATGAGCAGTTCTTC | CASWEWESPNNEQFF | once | TRBJ2-1 | NA | TRBV6-1
TGCGCCATTTCTAGCGGGAGGGGTACCCCTGAGCAGTTCTTC | CAISSGRGTPEQFF | NA | TRBJ2-1 | TRBD2 | TRBV10-2
TGTGCCAGCAAGCCAGCTAGCGAGGGTACCGGGGAGCTGTTTTTT | CASKPASEGTGELFF | NA | TRBJ2-2 | NA | TRBV6-1
TGTGCCAGCAGACAGACAGGGAACACTGAAGCTTTCTTT | CASRQTGNTEAFF | NA | TRBJ1-1 | NA | TRBV7-2
TGTGCCAGCAGGAGACAGCCAGTTGCAACTAATGAAAAACTGTTTTTT | CASRRQPVATNEKLFF | NA | TRBJ1-4 | NA | TRBV6-6
TGCGCCAGCAGCTTGGATGGACCGAACACCGGGGAGCTGTTTTTT | CASSLDGPNTGELFF | NA | TRBJ2-2 | NA | TRBV5-1
TGTGCCAGCTCACCCCACAGGGGGCTTGTTGAAAAACTGTTTTTT | CASSPHRGLVEKLFF | NA | TRBJ1-4 | TRBD1 | TRBV18
TGTGCCAGCAGTTTCGGGGGTGACTACTATGGCTACACCTTC | CASSFGGDYYGYTF | NA | TRBJ1-2 | NA | TRBV28
TGTGCCAGCAGCTTAGCGGGGACTATCGGGAGAGATTCCAATGAGCAGTTCTTC | CASSLAGTIGRDSNEQFF | NA | TRBJ2-1 | TRBD2 | TRBV7-9
TGTGCCAGCAGTTACTCGGGTAGCGGAAACAATGAGCAGTTCTTC | CASSYSGSGNNEQFF | NA | TRBJ2-1 | NA | TRBV6-6
TGCGCCAGCAGCCAAGATTTCGGCGTTAACTATGGCTACACCTTC | CASSQDFGVNYGYTF | NA | TRBJ1-2 | NA | TRBV4-3
TGTGCCAGCAGCTTCCTAATCGCCGGACAACAGAATGAAAAACTGTTTTTT | CASSFLIAGQQNEKLFF | NA | TRBJ1-4 | NA | TRBV21-1
TGTGCCAGCAGCTTAGTAACCGGGACAGGGCATTTGGATGAAAAACTGTTTTTT | CASSLVTGTGHLDEKLFF | NA | TRBJ1-4 | TRBD1 | TRBV7-9
TGTGCCAGCAGCTCCGAAGACCGGTACGAGCAGTACTTC | CASSSEDRYEQYF | NA | TRBJ2-7 | NA | TRBV9
TGTGCCAGCAGTTACGGGGGGAAGGGGATACACTATGGCTACACCTTC | CASSYGGKGIHYGYTF | NA | TRBJ1-2 | NA | TRBV6-6
TGTGCCAGCAGCCCTACGGGTCTTGGGACGGGAGTAGGGGTATATGAGCAGTTCTTC | CASSPTGLGTGVGVYEQFF | NA | TRBJ2-1 | NA | TRBV28
TGTGCCAGCAGTTACGCGATTAACCAGCCCCAGCATTTT | CASSYAINQPQHF | NA | TRBJ1-5 | NA | TRBV6-6
TGCGCCAGCAGCTCCCCCCCGGGAGCCAGTCCATTCTACGAGCAGTACTTC | CASSSPPGASPFYEQYF | NA | TRBJ2-7 | NA | TRBV5-1
TGCAGCGTAGGTCAGAGGAACACTGAAGCTTTCTTT | CSVGQRNTEAFF | NA | TRBJ1-1 | NA | TRBV29-1
TGTGCCAGCAGCTTAAGGGATCGACAGGGCGAGAACACCGGGGAGCTGTTTTTT | CASSLRDRQGENTGELFF | NA | TRBJ2-2 | TRBD1 | TRBV7-8